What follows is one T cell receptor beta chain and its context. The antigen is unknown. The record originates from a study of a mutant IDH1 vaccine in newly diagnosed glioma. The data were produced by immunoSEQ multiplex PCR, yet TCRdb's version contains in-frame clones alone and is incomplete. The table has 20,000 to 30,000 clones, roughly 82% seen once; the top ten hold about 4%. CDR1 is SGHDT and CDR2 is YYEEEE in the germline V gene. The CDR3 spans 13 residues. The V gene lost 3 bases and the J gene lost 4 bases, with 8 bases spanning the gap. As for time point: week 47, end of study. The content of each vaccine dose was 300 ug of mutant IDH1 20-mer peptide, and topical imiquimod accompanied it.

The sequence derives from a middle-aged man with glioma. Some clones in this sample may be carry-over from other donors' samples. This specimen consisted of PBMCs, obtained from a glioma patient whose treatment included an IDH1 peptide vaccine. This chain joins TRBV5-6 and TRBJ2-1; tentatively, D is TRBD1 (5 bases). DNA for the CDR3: TGTGCCAGCAGCTCGGACATTTACAATGAGCAGTTCTTC. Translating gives CASSSDIYNEQFF.